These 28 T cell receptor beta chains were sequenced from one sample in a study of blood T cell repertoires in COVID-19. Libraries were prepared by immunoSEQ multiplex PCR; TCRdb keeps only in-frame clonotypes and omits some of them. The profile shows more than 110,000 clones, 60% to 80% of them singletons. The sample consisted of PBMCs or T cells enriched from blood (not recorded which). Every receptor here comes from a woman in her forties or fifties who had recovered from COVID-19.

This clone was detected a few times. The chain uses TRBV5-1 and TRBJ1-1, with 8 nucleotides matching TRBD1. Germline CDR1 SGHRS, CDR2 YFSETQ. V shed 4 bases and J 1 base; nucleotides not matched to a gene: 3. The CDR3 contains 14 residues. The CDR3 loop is CASSIDRGNTEAFF. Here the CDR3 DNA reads TGCGCCAGCAGCATCGACAGGGGGAACACTGAAGCTTTCTTT.

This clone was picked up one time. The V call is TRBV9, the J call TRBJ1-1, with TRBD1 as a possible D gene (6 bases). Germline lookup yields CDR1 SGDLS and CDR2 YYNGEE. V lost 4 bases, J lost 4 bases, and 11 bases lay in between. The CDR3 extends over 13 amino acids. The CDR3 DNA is TGTGCCAGCAGCTCGAGGGGGTCCACTGAAGCTTTCTTT. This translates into CASSSRGSTEAFF. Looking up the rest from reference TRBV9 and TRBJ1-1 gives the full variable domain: DSGVTQTPKHLITATGQRVTLRCSPRSGDLSVYWYQQSLDQGLQFLIQYYNGEERAKGNILERFSAQQFPDLHSELNLSSLELGDSALYFCASSSRGSTEAFFGQGTRLTVV.

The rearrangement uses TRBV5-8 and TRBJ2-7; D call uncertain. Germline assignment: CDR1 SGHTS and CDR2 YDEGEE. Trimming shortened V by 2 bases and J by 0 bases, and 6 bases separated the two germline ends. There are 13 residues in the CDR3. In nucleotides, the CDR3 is TGTGCCAGCAGCTTTTACGGCTCCTACGAGCAGTACTTC. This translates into CASSFYGSYEQYF. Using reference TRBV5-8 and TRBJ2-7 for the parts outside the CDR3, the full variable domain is EAGVTQSPTHLIKTRGQQATLRCSPISGHTSVYWYQQALGLGLQFLLWYDEGEERNRGNFPPRFSGRQFPNYSSELNVNALELEDSALYLCASSFYGSYEQYFGPGTRLTVT.

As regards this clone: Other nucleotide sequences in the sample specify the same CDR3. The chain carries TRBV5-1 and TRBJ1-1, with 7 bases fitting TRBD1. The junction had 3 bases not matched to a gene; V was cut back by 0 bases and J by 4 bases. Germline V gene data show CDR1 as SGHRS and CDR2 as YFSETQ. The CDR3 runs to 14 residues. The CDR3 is CASSLGDRVTEAFF. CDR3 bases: TGCGCCAGCAGCTTGGGAGACAGGGTCACTGAAGCTTTCTTT.

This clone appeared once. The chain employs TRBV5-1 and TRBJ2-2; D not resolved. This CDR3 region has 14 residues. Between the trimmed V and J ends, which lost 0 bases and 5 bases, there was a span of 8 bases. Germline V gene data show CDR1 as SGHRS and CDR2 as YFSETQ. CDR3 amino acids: CASSLASETGELFF. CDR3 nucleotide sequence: TGCGCCAGCAGCTTGGCCTCAGAAACCGGGGAGCTGTTTTTT.

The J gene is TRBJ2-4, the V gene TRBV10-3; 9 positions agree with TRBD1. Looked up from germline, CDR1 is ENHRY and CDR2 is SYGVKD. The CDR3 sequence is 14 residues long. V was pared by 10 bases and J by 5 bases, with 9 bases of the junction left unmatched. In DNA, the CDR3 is TGTGCCACCGGACAGGGGATTCGCGAAAACATTCAGTACTTC. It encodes CATGQGIRENIQYF.

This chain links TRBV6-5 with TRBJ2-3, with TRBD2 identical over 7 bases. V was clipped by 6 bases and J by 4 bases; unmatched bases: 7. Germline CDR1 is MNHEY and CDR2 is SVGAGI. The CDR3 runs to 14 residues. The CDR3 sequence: CASRREGSADTQYF. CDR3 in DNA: TGTGCCAGCAGAAGGGAGGGGTCCGCAGATACGCAGTATTTT.

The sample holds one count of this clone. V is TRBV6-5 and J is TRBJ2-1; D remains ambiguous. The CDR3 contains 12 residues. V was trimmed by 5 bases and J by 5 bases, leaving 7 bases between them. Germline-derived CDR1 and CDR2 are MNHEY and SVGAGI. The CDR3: CASSLRDNEQFF. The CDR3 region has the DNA TGTGCCAGCAGTCTACGGGACAATGAGCAGTTCTTC.

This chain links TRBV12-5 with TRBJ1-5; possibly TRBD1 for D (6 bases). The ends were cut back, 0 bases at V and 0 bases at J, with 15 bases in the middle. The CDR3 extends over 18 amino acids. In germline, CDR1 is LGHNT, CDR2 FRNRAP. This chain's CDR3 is CASGLVRGGVYSNQPQHF. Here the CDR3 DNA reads TGTGCTAGTGGTTTGGTACGAGGGGGTGTATATAGCAATCAGCCCCAGCATTTT.

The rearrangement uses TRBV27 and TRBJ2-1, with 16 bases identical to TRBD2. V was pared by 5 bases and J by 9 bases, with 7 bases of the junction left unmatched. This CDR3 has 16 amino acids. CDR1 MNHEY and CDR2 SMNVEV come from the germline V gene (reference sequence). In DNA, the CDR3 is TGTGCCAGCAGTCTTGAGGGACTAGCGGGGGGGCGTGAGCAGTTCTTC. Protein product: CASSLEGLAGGREQFF.

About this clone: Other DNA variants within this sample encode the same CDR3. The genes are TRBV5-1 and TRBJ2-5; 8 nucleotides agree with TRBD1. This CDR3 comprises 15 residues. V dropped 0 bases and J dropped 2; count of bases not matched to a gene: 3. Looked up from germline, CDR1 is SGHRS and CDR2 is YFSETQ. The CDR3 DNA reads TGCGCCAGCAGCTTGGGTGGACAGGGTCAAGAGACCCAGTACTTC. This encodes CASSLGGQGQETQYF.

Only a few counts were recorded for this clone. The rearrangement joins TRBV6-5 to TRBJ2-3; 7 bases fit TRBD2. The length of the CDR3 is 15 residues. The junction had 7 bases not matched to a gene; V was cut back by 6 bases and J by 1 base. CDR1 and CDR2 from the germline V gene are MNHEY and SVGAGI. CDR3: CASSWSGTGTDTQYF. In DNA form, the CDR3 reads TGTGCCAGCAGCTGGAGCGGGACGGGCACAGATACGCAGTATTTT.

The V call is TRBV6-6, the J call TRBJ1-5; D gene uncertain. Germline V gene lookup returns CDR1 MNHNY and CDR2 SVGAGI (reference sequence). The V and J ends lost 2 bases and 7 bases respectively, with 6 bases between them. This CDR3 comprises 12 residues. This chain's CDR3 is CASSYERQPQHF. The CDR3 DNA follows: TGTGCCAGCAGTTACGAGCGGCAGCCCCAGCATTTT.

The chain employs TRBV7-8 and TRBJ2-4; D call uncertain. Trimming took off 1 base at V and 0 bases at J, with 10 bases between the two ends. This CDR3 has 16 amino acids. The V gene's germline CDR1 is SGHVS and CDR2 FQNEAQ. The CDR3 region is CASSLVGYLAKNIQYF. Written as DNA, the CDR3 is TGTGCCAGCAGCTTAGTGGGCTATTTAGCCAAAAACATTCAGTACTTC.

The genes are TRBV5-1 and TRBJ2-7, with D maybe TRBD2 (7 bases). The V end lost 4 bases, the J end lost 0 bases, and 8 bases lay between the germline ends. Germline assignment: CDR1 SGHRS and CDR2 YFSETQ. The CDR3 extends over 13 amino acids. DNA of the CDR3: TGCGCCAGCAGCAGGGGGGGCTCCTACGAGCAGTACTTC. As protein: CASSRGGSYEQYF.

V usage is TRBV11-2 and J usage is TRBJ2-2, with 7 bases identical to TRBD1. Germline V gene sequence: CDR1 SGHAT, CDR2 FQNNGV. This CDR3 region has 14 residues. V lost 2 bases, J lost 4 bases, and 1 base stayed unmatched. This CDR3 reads CASSLRDSTGELFF. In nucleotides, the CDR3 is TGTGCCAGCAGCTTACGGGACAGCACCGGGGAGCTGTTTTTT.

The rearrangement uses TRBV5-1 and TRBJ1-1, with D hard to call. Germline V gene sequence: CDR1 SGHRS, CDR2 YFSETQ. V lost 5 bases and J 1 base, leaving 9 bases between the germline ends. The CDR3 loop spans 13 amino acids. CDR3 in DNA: TGCGCCAGCAGTTGGGGAGAGAACACTGAAGCTTTCTTT. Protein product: CASSWGENTEAFF.

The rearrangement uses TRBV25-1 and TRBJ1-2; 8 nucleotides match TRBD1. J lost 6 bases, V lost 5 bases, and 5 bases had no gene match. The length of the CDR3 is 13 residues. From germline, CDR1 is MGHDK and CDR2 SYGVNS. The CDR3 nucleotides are TGTGCCAGCAGTTACAGGGACAGGAATGGCTACACCTTC. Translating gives CASSYRDRNGYTF.

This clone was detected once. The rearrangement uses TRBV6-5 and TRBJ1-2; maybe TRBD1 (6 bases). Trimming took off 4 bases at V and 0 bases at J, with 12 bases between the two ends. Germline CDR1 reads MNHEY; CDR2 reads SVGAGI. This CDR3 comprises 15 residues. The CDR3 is CASSSLDRPNYGYTF. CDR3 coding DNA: TGTGCCAGCAGTTCCCTGGACAGACCTAACTATGGCTACACCTTC.

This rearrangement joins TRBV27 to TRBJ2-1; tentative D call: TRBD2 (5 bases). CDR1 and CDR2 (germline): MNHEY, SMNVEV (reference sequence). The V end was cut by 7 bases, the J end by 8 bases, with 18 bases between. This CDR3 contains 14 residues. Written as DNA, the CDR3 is TGTGCCAGCACCCTCGGTTCGGGGATGGATGAGCAGTTCTTC. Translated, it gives CASTLGSGMDEQFF.

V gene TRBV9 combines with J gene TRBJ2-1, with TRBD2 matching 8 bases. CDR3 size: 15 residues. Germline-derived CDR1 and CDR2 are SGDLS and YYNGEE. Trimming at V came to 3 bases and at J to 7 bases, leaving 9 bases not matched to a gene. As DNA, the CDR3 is TGTGCCAGCAGCGCCGTCGGGACTAGTGTGAATGAGCAGTTCTTC. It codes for CASSAVGTSVNEQFF.

In DNA, the CDR3 is TGTGCCAGCAGCTTAACAGGGGGCACCGGGGAGCTGTTTTTT. Protein: CASSLTGGTGELFF. The V and J genes are TRBV7-3 and TRBJ2-2, with D possibly being TRBD1 (6 bases). CDR1 and CDR2 from the germline V gene are SGHTA and FQGTGA. The V and J ends lost 0 bases and 4 bases respectively, with 6 bases between them. This CDR3 has 14 residues.

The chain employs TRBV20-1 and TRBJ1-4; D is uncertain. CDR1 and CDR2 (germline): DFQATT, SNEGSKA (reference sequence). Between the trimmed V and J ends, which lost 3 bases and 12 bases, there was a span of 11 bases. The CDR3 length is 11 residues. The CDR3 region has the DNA TGCAGTGCTAGTAGTAGAATGGAACTGTTTTTT. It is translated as CSASSRMELFF.

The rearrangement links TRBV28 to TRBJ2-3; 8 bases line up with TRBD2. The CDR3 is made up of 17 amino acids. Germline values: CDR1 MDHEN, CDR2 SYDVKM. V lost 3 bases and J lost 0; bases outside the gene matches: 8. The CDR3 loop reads CASSLVGRGASTDTQYF. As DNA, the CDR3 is TGTGCCAGCAGTTTGGTCGGGAGGGGGGCTAGCACAGATACGCAGTATTTT.

This CDR3 reads CASAEDSYEQYF. The CDR3 DNA reads TGTGCCAGCGCCGAGGACTCCTACGAGCAGTACTTC. The rearrangement links TRBV28 to TRBJ2-7; D unresolved. CDR1 and CDR2 (germline): MDHEN, SYDVKM. The CDR3 length is 12 residues. Trimming cost V 8 bases and J 0 bases, with 8 bases left between them.

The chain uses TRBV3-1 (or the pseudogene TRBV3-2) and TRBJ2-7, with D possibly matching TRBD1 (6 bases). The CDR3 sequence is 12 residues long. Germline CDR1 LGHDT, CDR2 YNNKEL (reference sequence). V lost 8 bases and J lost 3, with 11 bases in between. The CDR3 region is CASSTGFYEQYF. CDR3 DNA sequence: TGTGCCAGCTCAACAGGGTTCTACGAGCAGTACTTC.

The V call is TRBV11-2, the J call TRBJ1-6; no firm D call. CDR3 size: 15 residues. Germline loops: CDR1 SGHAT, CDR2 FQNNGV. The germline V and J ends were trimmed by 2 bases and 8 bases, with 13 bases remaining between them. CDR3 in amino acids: CASSLTGFSYSPLHF. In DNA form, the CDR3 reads TGTGCCAGCAGCTTAACCGGGTTTAGTTATTCACCCCTCCACTTT.

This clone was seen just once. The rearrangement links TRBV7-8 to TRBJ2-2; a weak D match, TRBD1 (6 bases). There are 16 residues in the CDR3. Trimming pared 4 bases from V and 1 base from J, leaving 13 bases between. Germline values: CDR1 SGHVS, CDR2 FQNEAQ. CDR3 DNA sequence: TGTGCCAGCAGCTCCTACAGGGTGCGGAACACCGGGGAGCTGTTTTTT. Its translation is CASSSYRVRNTGELFF.